These 7 T cell receptor beta chains originate from one sample sequenced in a study of CD8 T cells in Susac syndrome. An input of about 0.5 to 1 ug of RNA was subjected to reverse transcription using random hexamers. TCRdb fed the immunoSEQ multiplex PCR reads into MiXCR, producing one record per CDR3 protein. The sample lists some 190,000 distinct CDR3 sequences, approximately 94% seen once, with 0.1% in the top ten. Sequencing was performed on CD4+ T cells from PBMCs. These receptors all stem from a human donor in good health.

V usage is TRBV4-3 and J usage is TRBJ2-1; D gene ambiguous. The CDR3 length is 15 residues. Germline values: CDR1 LGHNA, CDR2 YSLEER. The V and J ends lost 0 bases and 5 bases respectively, with 11 bases between them. The CDR3 protein is CASSQELTRNNEQFF. The CDR3 nucleotides are TGCGCCAGCAGCCAAGAGCTGACCCGGAACAATGAGCAGTTCTTC.

This clonotype was observed a handful of times. The rearrangement links TRBV4-2 to TRBJ2-1, with D possibly TRBD2 on 5 matching bases. The CDR3 runs to 16 residues. V lost 0 bases and J 10 bases, leaving 19 bases between the germline ends. The V gene's germline CDR1 is LGHNA and CDR2 YNFKEQ. The CDR3 sequence is CASSQDEGTSTGEQFF. CDR3 sequence (DNA): TGTGCCAGCAGCCAAGATGAGGGTACCTCGACGGGGGAGCAGTTCTTC.

This sequence joins TRBV5-1 and TRBJ2-3; possibly TRBD1 or TRBD2 for D (5 bases each). Looked up from germline, CDR1 is SGHRS and CDR2 is YFSETQ. The CDR3 is 14 residues long. Trimming took 1 base from V and 1 from J, leaving 7 bases between them. As DNA, the CDR3 is TGCGCCAGCAGCTTGCTGGGGGGCACAGATACGCAGTATTTT. It yields the protein CASSLLGGTDTQYF.

This clonotype was counted a single time. The V and J genes are TRBV30 and TRBJ2-7, with a possible D match to TRBD2 (6 bases). The germline gives CDR1 GTSNPN, CDR2 SVGIG (reference sequence). The CDR3 runs to 12 residues. V was pared by 6 bases and J by 1 base, with 10 bases between. CDR3 sequence: CACNGLSYEQYF. The CDR3 coding sequence is TGTGCCTGCAACGGACTATCCTACGAGCAGTACTTC.

CDR3 sequence: CASSPDGPYEQYF. For the CDR3, the DNA is TGTGCCAGCAGTCCCGACGGTCCCTACGAGCAGTACTTC. This chain links TRBV27 with TRBJ2-7; unclear D gene. V lost 5 bases to trimming and J lost 2 bases, with 10 bases between them. The germline CDR1 and CDR2 sequences are MNHEY and SMNVEV (reference sequence). The CDR3 has 13 amino acids.

The V call is TRBV7-3, the J call TRBJ2-2, with TRBD2 as a possible D gene (5 bases). The CDR3 spans 16 residues. The ends were cut back, 4 bases at V and 4 bases at J, with 16 bases in the middle. Germline V gene sequence: CDR1 SGHTA, CDR2 FQGTGA. The CDR3 spells CASSSVPVSGTGELFF. The CDR3, as DNA: TGTGCCAGCAGCTCAGTCCCGGTCAGCGGCACCGGGGAGCTGTTTTTT. Complete variable domain (other parts from reference TRBV7-3 and TRBJ2-2): GAGVSQTPSNKVTEKGKYVELRCDPISGHTALYWYRQSLGQGPEFLIYFQGTGAADDSGLPNDRFFAVRPEGSVSTLKIQRTERGDSAVYLCASSSVPVSGTGELFFGEGSRLTVL.

This rearrangement joins TRBV4-3 to TRBJ1-4; no definite D call. The CDR3 sequence is 13 residues long. Per the germline V gene, CDR1 is LGHNA and CDR2 is YSLEER. Between the trimmed V and J ends, which lost 4 bases and 0 bases, there was a span of 3 bases. Here the CDR3 reads CASSRTTNEKLFF. CDR3 bases: TGCGCCAGCAGCCGAACAACTAATGAAAAACTGTTTTTT.